Listed below are T cell receptor beta chains from one sample, sequenced in a study of beta chain features in type 1 diabetes. Produced via immunoSEQ multiplex PCR; TCRdb's table is partial and in-frame only. The sample consists of around 280,000 clones, approximately 16% of them appearing once. The sequencing sample was made of naive CD4+ T cells from blood. All receptors come from a man younger than 35 with type 1 diabetes. Both conserved end residues are part of each CDR3. Each record gives: clone size, D gene, J gene, V gene, CDR3 DNA, CDR3 protein. The D gene is left open where the match is weak. Clone size is given for some rows only: seen once, a few or many times, or a class if the clone is expanded.

clone size: NA
D gene: TRBD1
J gene: TRBJ2-5
V gene: TRBV5-1
CDR3 DNA: TGCGCCAGCAGCTTGTCCCCCCGCGGACAGGGTCTTCGAGAGACCCAGTACTTC
CDR3 protein: CASSLSPRGQGLRETQYF

clone size: NA
D gene: TRBD2
J gene: TRBJ2-5
V gene: TRBV6-5
CDR3 DNA: TGTGCCTCACGCGAGCTAGCGGGATCGCGGGAGACCCAGTACTTC
CDR3 protein: CASRELAGSRETQYF

clone size: NA
D gene: NA
J gene: TRBJ1-1
V gene: TRBV4-2
CDR3 DNA: TGTGCCAGCAGCCAGGGAGCAAGACAGGACATGAACACTGAAGCTTTCTTT
CDR3 protein: CASSQGARQDMNTEAFF

clone size: NA
D gene: NA
J gene: TRBJ2-7
V gene: TRBV18
CDR3 DNA: TGTGCCAGCTCCCCAATGAGGAGCTCCTACGAGCAGTACTTC
CDR3 protein: CASSPMRSSYEQYF

clone size: few
D gene: NA
J gene: TRBJ2-5
V gene: TRBV18
CDR3 DNA: TGTGCCAGCTCACCACCCGGAGACGAGACCCAGTACTTC
CDR3 protein: CASSPPGDETQYF

clone size: NA
D gene: TRBD1
J gene: TRBJ1-2
V gene: TRBV5-4
CDR3 DNA: TGTGCCAGCAGCTTGGGGACAGGGGATGGCTACACCTTC
CDR3 protein: CASSLGTGDGYTF

clone size: NA
D gene: NA
J gene: TRBJ2-1
V gene: TRBV5-1
CDR3 DNA: TGCGCCAGCAGCTTGGTTCGTCCGAGCTCCTACAATGAGCAGTTCTTC
CDR3 protein: CASSLVRPSSYNEQFF

clone size: NA
D gene: NA
J gene: TRBJ2-7
V gene: TRBV21-1
CDR3 DNA: TGTGCCAGCAGCAACGACAGGGGCAGCTCCTACGAGCAGTACTTC
CDR3 protein: CASSNDRGSSYEQYF

clone size: few
D gene: NA
J gene: TRBJ2-6
V gene: TRBV5-6
CDR3 DNA: TGTGCCAGCCGAGACAGCTCTGGGGCCAACGTCCTGACTTTC
CDR3 protein: CASRDSSGANVLTF

clone size: NA
D gene: TRBD1
J gene: TRBJ1-2
V gene: TRBV15
CDR3 DNA: TGTGCCACCAGCAGAGATAGGGGGCGGAACTATGGCTACACCTTC
CDR3 protein: CATSRDRGRNYGYTF

clone size: NA
D gene: TRBD1
J gene: TRBJ2-2
V gene: TRBV30
CDR3 DNA: TGTGCCTGGGCCCGGACAGGGCGGCGCGGGGAGCTGTTTTTT
CDR3 protein: CAWARTGRRGELFF

clone size: few
D gene: TRBD1
J gene: TRBJ1-1
V gene: TRBV2
CDR3 DNA: TGTGCCAGCAGAAGCGGGACAGGGTCCCGAGCTTTCTTT
CDR3 protein: CASRSGTGSRAFF

clone size: many
D gene: TRBD2
J gene: TRBJ2-5
V gene: TRBV29-1
CDR3 DNA: TGCAGCGGTAGCGGGAGGGCCCAAGAGACCCAGTACTTC
CDR3 protein: CSGSGRAQETQYF

clone size: NA
D gene: TRBD2
J gene: TRBJ2-5
V gene: TRBV7-2
CDR3 DNA: TGTGCCAGCAGCTTAGGACTAGCTAACTCACAGACCCAGTACTTC
CDR3 protein: CASSLGLANSQTQYF

clone size: NA
D gene: NA
J gene: TRBJ1-1
V gene: TRBV30
CDR3 DNA: TGTGCCTGGAGTTTAAGGGGCACTGAAGCTTTCTTT
CDR3 protein: CAWSLRGTEAFF

clone size: NA
D gene: TRBD2
J gene: TRBJ2-1
V gene: TRBV4-1
CDR3 DNA: TGCGCCAGCAGCCAATGGTCTAGCGGGAGAAGCAACTCCTACAATGAGCAGTTCTTC
CDR3 protein: CASSQWSSGRSNSYNEQFF

clone size: few
D gene: NA
J gene: TRBJ2-1
V gene: TRBV2
CDR3 DNA: TGTGCCAGCAGTGCAGGGGCGTTCTACAATGAGCAGTTCTTC
CDR3 protein: CASSAGAFYNEQFF

clone size: few
D gene: NA
J gene: TRBJ2-1
V gene: TRBV25-1
CDR3 DNA: TGTGCCAGCAGTGAACGAGCAGAGCAGTTCTTC
CDR3 protein: CASSERAEQFF

clone size: NA
D gene: TRBD2
J gene: TRBJ2-5
V gene: TRBV2
CDR3 DNA: TGTGCCAGCAGTATACTAGCGGGGGAGGAGACCCAGTACTTC
CDR3 protein: CASSILAGEETQYF

clone size: few
D gene: TRBD1
J gene: TRBJ2-3
V gene: TRBV30
CDR3 DNA: TGTGCCTTTCAATCCGGGACAGGAAGCGGCGCAGATACGCAGTATTTT
CDR3 protein: CAFQSGTGSGADTQYF

clone size: NA
D gene: NA
J gene: TRBJ1-1
V gene: TRBV2
CDR3 DNA: TGTGCCAGCTTCGTGGGGCCGAACACTGAAGCTTTCTTT
CDR3 protein: CASFVGPNTEAFF

clone size: NA
D gene: TRBD1
J gene: TRBJ2-2
V gene: TRBV28
CDR3 DNA: TGTGCCAGCAGAACAGGGGGCAACACCGGGGAGCTGTTTTTT
CDR3 protein: CASRTGGNTGELFF

clone size: NA
D gene: NA
J gene: TRBJ2-1
V gene: TRBV7-9
CDR3 DNA: TGTGCCAGCAGCTTAATCCACGGTCAGGAGTTCTTC
CDR3 protein: CASSLIHGQEFF

clone size: few
D gene: TRBD1
J gene: TRBJ2-7
V gene: TRBV10-3
CDR3 DNA: TGTGCCATCAGACCGGGACAGGGAACCTACGAGCAGTACTTC
CDR3 protein: CAIRPGQGTYEQYF

clone size: few
D gene: TRBD1
J gene: TRBJ2-1
V gene: TRBV28
CDR3 DNA: TGTGCCAGCAGCCGGGACAGCTCCTACAATGAGCAGTTCTTC
CDR3 protein: CASSRDSSYNEQFF

clone size: many
D gene: NA
J gene: TRBJ1-5
V gene: TRBV23-1
CDR3 DNA: TGCGCCAGCAGTCCGTCGAGGGATGGCAATCAGCCCCAGCATTTT
CDR3 protein: CASSPSRDGNQPQHF

clone size: NA
D gene: TRBD1
J gene: TRBJ2-6
V gene: TRBV18
CDR3 DNA: TGTGCCAGCTCACCAGGGACAGGATACTCTGGGGCCAACGTCCTGACTTTC
CDR3 protein: CASSPGTGYSGANVLTF

clone size: few
D gene: TRBD1
J gene: TRBJ2-1
V gene: TRBV25-1
CDR3 DNA: TGTGCCAGCAGTGAACCTCGGGACAGGGGGGGTAATGAGCAGTTCTTC
CDR3 protein: CASSEPRDRGGNEQFF

clone size: few
D gene: NA
J gene: TRBJ2-7
V gene: TRBV30
CDR3 DNA: TGTGCCTGGGCCACCCCGGGAACGCCCTACGAGCAGTACTTC
CDR3 protein: CAWATPGTPYEQYF

clone size: NA
D gene: NA
J gene: TRBJ1-5
V gene: TRBV18
CDR3 DNA: TGTGCCAGCTCACCTCCCTACAGTAATCAGCCCCAGCATTTT
CDR3 protein: CASSPPYSNQPQHF

clone size: few
D gene: TRBD1
J gene: TRBJ1-5
V gene: TRBV19
CDR3 DNA: TGTGCCAGTAGCCCGGGACAGGCTTTTCAGCCCCAGCATTTT
CDR3 protein: CASSPGQAFQPQHF

clone size: few
D gene: TRBD2
J gene: TRBJ2-1
V gene: TRBV7-8
CDR3 DNA: TGTGCCAGCAGCTTACATATACTAGCGGGGGAGCAGTTCTTC
CDR3 protein: CASSLHILAGEQFF

clone size: few
D gene: NA
J gene: TRBJ2-7
V gene: TRBV5-1
CDR3 DNA: TGCGCCAGCAGCTTGGTAGGGGATAAGTCCTACGAGCAGTACTTC
CDR3 protein: CASSLVGDKSYEQYF

clone size: few
D gene: TRBD2
J gene: TRBJ2-7
V gene: TRBV7-9
CDR3 DNA: TGTGCCAGCGGCCCCGGTCGGGTAGCGGGAAGGCGCTACGAGCAGTACTTC
CDR3 protein: CASGPGRVAGRRYEQYF

clone size: few
D gene: NA
J gene: TRBJ1-2
V gene: TRBV5-4
CDR3 DNA: TGTGCCAGCAGCACTCTGCGGGGGGGATCGTGGGGCTACACCTTC
CDR3 protein: CASSTLRGGSWGYTF

clone size: NA
D gene: NA
J gene: TRBJ2-3
V gene: TRBV4-3
CDR3 DNA: TGCGCCAGCAGCCAAGAAGGGGCAGCAGATACGCAGTATTTT
CDR3 protein: CASSQEGAADTQYF

clone size: once
D gene: NA
J gene: TRBJ2-3
V gene: TRBV6-5
CDR3 DNA: TGTGCCAGCAGTCCCTCCTTACTCGGGGGTACGCAGTATTTT
CDR3 protein: CASSPSLLGGTQYF

clone size: NA
D gene: TRBD2
J gene: TRBJ2-3
V gene: TRBV9
CDR3 DNA: TGTGCCAGCAGCCCTACTAGCGCCGATACGCAGTATTTT
CDR3 protein: CASSPTSADTQYF

clone size: few
D gene: TRBD2
J gene: TRBJ2-2
V gene: TRBV11-2
CDR3 DNA: TGTGCCAGCAGCTTAGTCCTAGCGGTCAACACCGGGGAGCTGTTTTTT
CDR3 protein: CASSLVLAVNTGELFF

clone size: NA
D gene: TRBD1
J gene: TRBJ2-2
V gene: TRBV2
CDR3 DNA: TGTGCCAGCAGTCGGACAGGGACAAACACCGGGGAGCTGTTTTTT
CDR3 protein: CASSRTGTNTGELFF

clone size: few
D gene: TRBD1
J gene: TRBJ2-7
V gene: TRBV29-1
CDR3 DNA: TGCAGCGTTGAATCCCGACAGGGGACCTACGAGCAGTACTTC
CDR3 protein: CSVESRQGTYEQYF

clone size: few
D gene: TRBD1
J gene: TRBJ2-3
V gene: TRBV30
CDR3 DNA: TGTGCCTGGAGCCTGGGGGACAGGGGCACAGATACGCAGTATTTT
CDR3 protein: CAWSLGDRGTDTQYF

clone size: few
D gene: TRBD1
J gene: TRBJ1-5
V gene: TRBV28
CDR3 DNA: TGTGCCAGCAGTGCCGACAGGGGAGGCAATCAGCCCCAGCATTTT
CDR3 protein: CASSADRGGNQPQHF

clone size: few
D gene: NA
J gene: TRBJ1-5
V gene: TRBV25-1
CDR3 DNA: TGTGCCAGCAGTGAATGGGGGGATCAGCCCCAGCATTTT
CDR3 protein: CASSEWGDQPQHF

clone size: few
D gene: NA
J gene: TRBJ1-4
V gene: TRBV30
CDR3 DNA: TGTGCCTGGACCGACGAGGCAGATCCTAATGAAAAACTGTTTTTT
CDR3 protein: CAWTDEADPNEKLFF

clone size: few
D gene: TRBD2
J gene: TRBJ2-2
V gene: TRBV5-1
CDR3 DNA: TGCGCCAGCAGCTTGTATATACACAGCGGGGTCACCGGGGAGCTGTTTTTT
CDR3 protein: CASSLYIHSGVTGELFF

clone size: NA
D gene: TRBD1
J gene: TRBJ1-1
V gene: TRBV7-9
CDR3 DNA: TGTGCCAGCAGCTTAATGGGACAGACTGAAGCTTTCTTT
CDR3 protein: CASSLMGQTEAFF

clone size: NA
D gene: NA
J gene: TRBJ2-1
V gene: TRBV28
CDR3 DNA: TGTGCCAGCAGTTACGAGAGCTCCTACAATGAGCAGTTCTTC
CDR3 protein: CASSYESSYNEQFF

clone size: few
D gene: NA
J gene: TRBJ2-2
V gene: TRBV18
CDR3 DNA: TGTGCCAGTACCTGGGCAGGACACCTTAACACCGGGGAGCTGTTTTTT
CDR3 protein: CASTWAGHLNTGELFF

clone size: NA
D gene: TRBD1
J gene: TRBJ2-1
V gene: TRBV5-1
CDR3 DNA: TGCGCCAGCAGCTATCGGGACAGGGGAGGTCCCTACAATGAGCAGTTCTTC
CDR3 protein: CASSYRDRGGPYNEQFF

clone size: NA
D gene: NA
J gene: TRBJ2-7
V gene: TRBV25-1
CDR3 DNA: TGTGCCAGCAGTGAAAGTAAAGCTACCTACGAGCAGTACTTC
CDR3 protein: CASSESKATYEQYF

clone size: few
D gene: TRBD1
J gene: TRBJ2-4
V gene: TRBV7-9
CDR3 DNA: TGTGCCAGCAGCCCCTGGGACAGGGGCCTAGCCAAAAACATTCAGTACTTC
CDR3 protein: CASSPWDRGLAKNIQYF

clone size: NA
D gene: TRBD2
J gene: TRBJ2-1
V gene: TRBV30
CDR3 DNA: TGTGCCTGGAGTCGTGGGGTAGCGGGACCTTACAATGAGCAGTTCTTC
CDR3 protein: CAWSRGVAGPYNEQFF

clone size: few
D gene: NA
J gene: TRBJ2-3
V gene: TRBV5-4
CDR3 DNA: TGTGCCAGCAGCTTAGGTCGGCGACTTAGCACAGATACGCAGTATTTT
CDR3 protein: CASSLGRRLSTDTQYF

clone size: NA
D gene: NA
J gene: TRBJ1-1
V gene: TRBV5-4
CDR3 DNA: TGTGCCAGCAGCTTTCCAGGGGCCCTGGGCACTGAAGCTTTCTTT
CDR3 protein: CASSFPGALGTEAFF

clone size: NA
D gene: NA
J gene: TRBJ2-1
V gene: TRBV7-2
CDR3 DNA: TGTGCCAGCAGCTTGATAGCGGCCCTCTCCTACAATGAGCAGTTCTTC
CDR3 protein: CASSLIAALSYNEQFF

clone size: NA
D gene: NA
J gene: TRBJ2-5
V gene: TRBV28
CDR3 DNA: TGTGCCAGCACCACTCGGGGGGCAATAGAGACCCAGTACTTC
CDR3 protein: CASTTRGAIETQYF